The TCR beta chain described here comes from a study of regulatory T cells in long-lasting Graves disease. Study outcomes and limitations: Whereas 950 to 1,000 public clonotypes were shared by new patients, persistent patients shared more, at 2,500 to 3,500. Researchers examined only peripheral blood and not thyroid tissue.

The germline V and J ends were trimmed by 4 bases and 6 bases, with 6 bases remaining between them. Germline assignment: CDR1 GTSNPN and CDR2 SVGIG (reference sequence). This CDR3 comprises 11 residues. The time point: persistent/refractory GD, antithyroid drugs over 5 years with positive TRAb. Isolated PBMC RNA provided the starting material for the TCR library. To make TCR beta libraries, researchers used iRepertoire HTBI primers and Arm-PCR of CDR3 regions. TCRdb redid the calling of the multiplex PCR reads with MiXCR, one entry per CDR3 protein. The sample records 300,000 to 500,000 distinct CDR3 sequences, about 20% being singletons. This clonotype has just a few counts. What it binds is unknown.

The input for sequencing was peripheral blood mononuclear cells (PBMCs), taken when the disease was refractory, from a patient treated with antithyroid drugs. The chain uses TRBV30 and TRBJ2-2; D is undetermined. The TCR comes from a female donor with Graves disease. CDR3 sequence (DNA): TGTGCCTGGAACCGGGCCGGGGAGCTGTTTTTT. Protein product: CAWNRAGELFF.